Presented here are 13 T cell receptor beta chains from one specimen sequenced in a study of T cells in Graves' hyperthyroidism and ophthalmopathy. RNA transcripts served as the template for amplifying TCR beta CDR3 regions. During a first-round RT-PCR of the TCR CDR3, the HTBI primer set was used. One entry per CDR3 protein results from TCRdb running MiXCR on the multiplex PCR reads. The repertoire consists of 500,000 to 650,000 distinct CDR3 sequences, with 40% to 50% occurring once and the leading ten covering about two fifths. The source material was peripheral blood or thyroid tissue (not recorded which). These TCRs come from an adult woman with Graves' disease, either hyperthyroidism or ophthalmopathy (not recorded which).

This clonotype was counted many times. One end of the junction varies from germline; a read error may be responsible. V is TRBV7-7 and J is TRBJ1-5, with D possibly TRBD1 on 5 matching bases. Per germline, CDR1 SSHAT and CDR2 FNYEAQ (reference sequence). This CDR3 has 15 amino acids. This CDR3 reads CASSPLQGSRQPQHF. The CDR3 DNA is TGTGCTAGCAGCCCACTCCAGGGTTCACGGCAGCCCCAGCATTTT. Based on the CDR3 plus reference TRBV7-7 and TRBJ1-5, the full variable domain is GAGVSQSPRYKVTKRGQDVTLRCDPISSHATLYWYQQALGQGPEFLTYFNYEAQPDKSGLPSDRFSAERPEGSISTLTIQRTEQRDSAMYRCASSPLQGSRQPQHFGDGTRLSIL.

The sample holds a few counts of this clonotype. The CDR3 is CASRQPPGTANTEAFF. DNA for the CDR3: TGTGCCAGCAGACAACCTCCCGGGACAGCTAACACTGAAGCTTTCTTT. The chain uses TRBV6-1 and TRBJ1-1; 7 bases map to TRBD1. Trimming at V came to 6 bases and at J to 2 bases, leaving 12 bases not matched to a gene. Germline CDR1 MNHNS, CDR2 SASEGT. The CDR3 is 16 residues long.

This sequence joins TRBV25-1 and TRBJ1-2; D possibly corresponds to TRBD1 (5 bases). Germline V gene sequence: CDR1 MGHDK, CDR2 SYGVNS. This CDR3 region has 13 residues. V dropped 4 bases and J dropped 5 bases, with 11 bases sitting between them. Here the CDR3 reads CASSAEQEYGYTF. DNA of the CDR3: TGTGCCAGCAGTGCAGAACAGGAATATGGCTACACCTTC.

The rearrangement links TRBV10-3 to TRBJ2-3; D is ambiguous. CDR3 length: 15 residues. Germline V CDR1 and CDR2: ENHRY, SYGVKD. V gave up 3 bases and J gave up 2 bases, with 12 bases separating them. This CDR3 reads CAISDLSRNTDTQYF. The CDR3 nucleotides read TGTGCCATCAGTGATCTTAGCCGAAACACAGATACGCAGTATTTT.

This chain uses TRBV11-1 with TRBJ2-1; 16 nucleotides align to TRBD2. Germline V CDR1 and CDR2: SGHAT, FQDESV (reference sequence). The CDR3 has 15 amino acids. Trimming cost V 3 bases and J 8 bases; bases outside gene matches: 1. The CDR3 DNA is TGTGCCAGCAGCTTGGGGACTAGCGGGAGGGATGAGCAGTTCTTC. It is translated as CASSLGTSGRDEQFF. The variable domain in full, with the rest retrieved from reference TRBV11-1 and TRBJ2-1, is EAEVAQSPRYKITEKSQAVAFWCDPISGHATLYWYRQILGQGPELLVQFQDESVVDDSQLPKDRFSAERLKGVDSTLKIQPAELGDSAMYLCASSLGTSGRDEQFFGPGTRLTVL.

This clonotype was counted ten times or more. The chain couples TRBV12-3 or TRBV12-4 to TRBJ1-6; D gene uncertain. With 5 bases removed from V and 7 bases from J, the gap between germline ends came to 6 bases. The CDR3 contains 12 residues. The CDR3 loop reads CASSALNSPLHF. The CDR3 bases are TGTGCCAGCAGTGCCTTAAATTCACCCCTCCACTTT.

The CDR3 DNA sequence: TGCGCCAGCAGCGCAGGGAATAGCAATCAGCCCCAGCATTTT. As protein: CASSAGNSNQPQHF. The gene calls are TRBV5-1 and TRBJ1-5; TRBD1 might be the D (5 bases). The CDR3 is 14 amino acids. V was trimmed by 4 bases and J by 0 bases, leaving 8 bases between them. Germline CDR1 and CDR2: SGHRS and YFSETQ.

The rearrangement uses TRBV15 and TRBJ1-5; 10 bases are a match to TRBD1. Germline CDR1 is LNHNV and CDR2 is YYDKDF (reference sequence). CDR3 length: 16 residues. V shed 4 bases, J shed 7 bases, and the junction held 10 bases outside the gene matches. The CDR3 nucleotides read TGTGCCACCAGCATCCCCGGGACAGGGGATTACCAGCCCCAGCATTTT. It yields the protein CATSIPGTGDYQPQHF. The entire variable domain, with the rest obtained from reference TRBV15 and TRBJ1-5, is as follows: DAMVIQNPRYQVTQFGKPVTLSCSQTLNHNVMYWYQQKSSQAPKLLFHYYDKDFNNEADTPDNFQSRRPNTSFCFLDIRSPGLGDTAMYLCATSIPGTGDYQPQHFGDGTRLSIL.

This clonotype is a singleton in its sample. J is TRBJ2-6 and V is TRBV7-6; 10 bases are a match to TRBD1. This CDR3 is 15 amino acids long. The junction had 8 bases not matched to a gene; V was cut back by 5 bases and J by 10 bases. Germline V gene data show CDR1 as SGHVS and CDR2 as FNYEAQ. The CDR3 DNA reads TGTGCCAGCAGCCATAGGGGACAGGGGATTAACGTCCTGACTTTC. This encodes CASSHRGQGINVLTF.

A word on this clonotype: At one of its ends the junction is not consistent with the germline gene, which may arise from a read error. The chain has TRBV2 and TRBJ2-7; 7 positions match TRBD2. The CDR3 has 16 amino acids. Germline CDR1 is SNHLY and CDR2 is FYNNEI. CDR3 residues: CASSDSTGGMAEVQYF. CDR3 DNA sequence: TGTGCTAGCAGTGACTCGACGGGGGGTATGGCTGAAGTGCAGTACTTC. Based on the CDR3 plus reference TRBV2 and TRBJ2-7, the full variable domain is EPEVTQTPSHQVTQMGQEVILRCVPISNHLYFYWYRQILGQKVEFLVSFYNNEISEKSEIFDDQFSVERPDGSNFTLKIRSTKLEDSAMYFCASSDSTGGMAEVQYFGPGTRLTVT.

Only a few counts were recorded for this clonotype. A read error may produce the germline difference seen at one junction end. The chain is built from TRBV5-1 and TRBJ2-7, with 8 bases fitting TRBD2. There are 14 residues in the CDR3. The germline V gene has CDR1 SGHRS and CDR2 YFSETQ. As DNA, the CDR3 is TGCGCTAGCAGAGAGGCCCGGGAGGGTCGTGAGCAGTACTTC. As protein: CASREAREGREQYF.

Points on this clonotype: A much larger clone is a single base away; this may be a read error. This chain uses TRBV7-3 with TRBJ2-7; no definite D call. Trimming took off 1 base at V and 3 bases at J, with 22 bases between the two ends. CDR3 length: 18 residues. Germline assignment: CDR1 SGHTA and CDR2 FQGTGA. CDR3 protein: CASSLRRLESRPFYEQYF. CDR3 DNA sequence: TGTGCCAGCAGCTTAAGACGGCTGGAGAGCCGCCCCTTCTACGAGCAGTACTTC.

The table lists this clonotype with many counts. This chain uses TRBV14 with TRBJ2-6; D may be TRBD2 (5 bases). Germline V gene sequence: CDR1 SGHDN, CDR2 FVKESK. This CDR3 contains 16 residues. V shed 6 bases and J shed 3 bases, with 15 bases lying between them. CDR3 amino acids: CASSELGSGGANVLTF. The CDR3 nucleotides read TGTGCCAGCAGTGAACTGGGGAGCGGTGGGGCCAACGTCCTGACTTTC.